The 29 T cell receptor beta chains below all came from one sample that was sequenced in a study of TIL therapy for anti-PD-1-resistant metastatic lung cancer. This was the immunoSEQ v3 assay. Generated by immunoSEQ multiplex PCR, the TCRdb table keeps only in-frame clones and is missing some. The sample shows 45,000 to 60,000 clones, around 80% of them seen only once. Time point meaning: pre-treatment sample, taken before nivolumab and TIL therapy. The starting material was blood, obtained at baseline. Receptors were obtained from a woman aged 25-80 years with non-small cell lung cancer.

The gene calls are TRBV5-4 and TRBJ2-3; 11 bases map to TRBD2. The CDR3 has 17 amino acids. The germline V gene encodes CDR1 SGHNT and CDR2 YYREEE (reference sequence). V shed 2 bases, J shed 2 bases, and the junction held 7 bases outside the gene matches. The DNA of the CDR3 is TGTGCCAGCAGCTTTACTAGCGGGAGCCTGACCACAGATACGCAGTATTTT. Translation gives CASSFTSGSLTTDTQYF.

This chain uses TRBV4-2 with TRBJ2-2, with TRBD2 matching over 11 bases. V was clipped by 4 bases and J by 1 base; unmatched bases: 2. Germline V gene sequence: CDR1 LGHNA, CDR2 YNFKEQ. CDR3 length: 16 amino acids. CDR3 amino acids: CASSPGTSGNTGELFF. In DNA, the CDR3 is TGTGCCAGCAGCCCGGGGACTAGCGGGAACACCGGGGAGCTGTTTTTT.

The V gene is TRBV5-8, the J gene TRBJ2-2; the D is unclear. The germline V and J ends were trimmed by 0 bases and 7 bases, with 7 bases remaining between them. This CDR3 region has 13 residues. Germline V CDR1 and CDR2: SGHTS, YDEGEE. The CDR3: CASSLEADGELFF. DNA of the CDR3: TGTGCCAGCAGCTTGGAGGCAGACGGGGAGCTGTTTTTT.

In its sample, this clone was seen once. The rearrangement links TRBV6-1 to TRBJ1-1; possibly TRBD1 for D (6 bases). This CDR3 has 14 residues. Trimming took off 5 bases at V and 5 bases at J, with 15 bases between the two ends. Germline-derived CDR1 and CDR2 are MNHNS and SASEGT. In nucleotides, the CDR3 is TGTGCCAGCAGTCTATACGATACAGGGACTGAAGCTTTCTTT. Amino acids: CASSLYDTGTEAFF.

V gene TRBV6-4 combines with J gene TRBJ2-2, with 7 bases matching TRBD1. Germline V lookup: CDR1 MRHNA, CDR2 SNTAGT. Germline trimming cut 3 bases from V and 5 bases from J; bases unmatched to any gene: 3. This CDR3 contains 14 residues. The CDR3 DNA reads as TGTGCCAGCAGTGAACAGGGGAAAACCGGGGAGCTGTTTTTT. Protein sequence: CASSEQGKTGELFF.

The rearrangement joins TRBV28 to TRBJ2-7; the D is unclear. The CDR3 runs to 13 residues. CDR1 is MDHEN and CDR2 is SYDVKM in the germline V gene. Trimming shortened V by 7 bases and J by 0 bases, and 10 bases separated the two germline ends. The CDR3 nucleotides are TGTGCCAGCACTACGGCAGCCTCCTACGAGCAGTACTTC. Translated: CASTTAASYEQYF.

This sequence joins TRBV7-2 and TRBJ2-2, with D possibly matching TRBD2 (5 bases). This CDR3 has 15 residues. Germline V CDR1 and CDR2: SGHTA, FQGNSA. V was shortened by 5 bases and J by 3 bases, with 13 bases between the two germline ends. The CDR3 loop is CASSKTRRDTGELFF. The CDR3 bases are TGTGCCAGCAGCAAGACCCGGCGGGACACCGGGGAGCTGTTTTTT.

This clone was detected a few times. This chain joins TRBV2 and TRBJ1-1, with 8 bases aligning to TRBD1. CDR1 and CDR2 from the germline V gene are SNHLY and FYNNEI. The CDR3 totals 14 residues. The trim removed 6 bases at V and 3 bases at J, leaving 6 bases unmatched. CDR3 nucleotide sequence: TGTGCCAGCAGCAAAAGACAGGGGTACACTGAAGCTTTCTTT. Amino acids: CASSKRQGYTEAFF.

A note on this clone: The sample holds other DNA sequences that translate to the same CDR3. This CDR3 is CASSQEPVSGNTIYF. CDR3 sequence (DNA): TGCGCCAGCAGCCAAGAACCAGTCTCTGGAAACACCATATATTTT. The chain carries TRBV4-3 and TRBJ1-3; D ambiguous. Germline values: CDR1 LGHNA, CDR2 YSLEER. V lost 0 bases and J lost 0, with 6 bases in between. The CDR3 is made up of 15 amino acids.

The chain employs TRBV4-2 and TRBJ1-3; tentative D call: TRBD1 (6 bases). The length of the CDR3 is 17 residues. Trimming stripped 1 base from V and 0 bases from J, with 13 bases between. Germline V gene sequence: CDR1 LGHNA, CDR2 YNFKEQ. The CDR3 DNA reads TGTGCCAGCAGCCAAGTCTTAGGGGGAAGCTCTGGAAACACCATATATTTT. Translating it yields CASSQVLGGSSGNTIYF.

The chain has TRBV11-2 and TRBJ2-5, with 8 nucleotides matching TRBD1. CDR3 length equals 15 residues. V lost 1 base, J lost 1 base, and 2 bases stayed unmatched. CDR1 is SGHAT and CDR2 is FQNNGV in the germline V gene. CDR3: CASSLVQGAQETQYF. The CDR3 DNA is TGTGCCAGCAGCTTAGTGCAGGGGGCCCAAGAGACCCAGTACTTC. The full variable domain, rest sourced from reference TRBV11-2 and TRBJ2-5, is EAGVAQSPRYKIIEKRQSVAFWCNPISGHATLYWYQQILGQGPKLLIQFQNNGVVDDSQLPKDRFSAERLKGVDSTLKIQPAKLEDSAVYLCASSLVQGAQETQYFGPGTRLLVL.

This clone was observed a handful of times. The genes are TRBV6-1 and TRBJ2-7; 9 positions agree with TRBD2. V trimming: 7 bases; J trimming: 2 bases; junction bases outside the gene matches: 3. CDR3 length equals 13 residues. Germline V lookup: CDR1 MNHNS, CDR2 SASEGT. The CDR3 nucleotides are TGTGCCAGCACGGCTAGCGGGGCCTACGAGCAGTACTTC. It encodes CASTASGAYEQYF.

Here the CDR3 DNA reads TGTGCCAGCAGCCCAGGGGGGGCAAATGGAAACACCATATATTTT. Translating it yields CASSPGGANGNTIYF. J is TRBJ1-3 and V is TRBV7-3; TRBD1 aligns across 7 bases. The germline CDR1 and CDR2 sequences are SGHTA and FQGTGA. The V segment lost 5 bases and the J segment 3 bases; nucleotides outside the gene matches: 7. This CDR3 has 15 residues. The variable domain in full, with the rest retrieved from reference TRBV7-3 and TRBJ1-3, is GAGVSQTPSNKVTEKGKYVELRCDPISGHTALYWYRQSLGQGPEFLIYFQGTGAADDSGLPNDRFFAVRPEGSVSTLKIQRTERGDSAVYLCASSPGGANGNTIYFGEGSWLTVV.

This chain uses TRBV4-1 with TRBJ1-4; tentatively, D is TRBD1 (6 bases). V was trimmed by 1 base and J by 7 bases, leaving 13 bases between them. Per the germline V gene, CDR1 is MGHRA and CDR2 is YSYEKL. The CDR3 has 15 residues. The CDR3 loop is CASSQGGGPVEKLFF. The CDR3 nucleotides are TGCGCCAGCAGCCAAGGGGGGGGGCCGGTTGAAAAACTGTTTTTT.

The rearrangement uses TRBV4-3 and TRBJ2-5; D remains unclear. The CDR3 length is 13 residues. V was shortened by 0 bases and J by 5 bases, with 7 bases between the two germline ends. Germline V lookup: CDR1 LGHNA, CDR2 YSLEER. CDR3 amino acids: CASSQDYGETQYF. CDR3 nucleotide sequence: TGCGCCAGCAGCCAAGATTATGGCGAGACCCAGTACTTC.

The chain employs TRBV19 and TRBJ2-1; 13 bases are shared with TRBD2. The V gene's germline CDR1 is LNHDA and CDR2 SQIVND (reference sequence). CDR3 length equals 19 residues. J was trimmed by 2 bases and V by 4 bases; bases with no gene match: 11. The CDR3 loop is CASSNRTSGGFFAYNEQFF. The DNA of the CDR3 is TGTGCCAGTAGTAACCGGACTAGCGGGGGCTTCTTCGCCTACAATGAGCAGTTCTTC.

This clone showed up just a few times. The chain carries TRBV6-1 and TRBJ1-4; D is ambiguous. Germline-derived CDR1 and CDR2 are MNHNS and SASEGT. Trimming removed 8 bases at V and 8 bases at J, with 9 bases between. The CDR3 length is 11 residues. The CDR3 region is CASQAVEKLFF. CDR3 coding DNA: TGTGCCAGCCAGGCAGTGGAAAAACTGTTTTTT.

This sequence joins TRBV5-1 and TRBJ2-2; TRBD1 aligns across 7 bases. The CDR3 is 13 residues long. CDR1 is SGHRS, CDR2 YFSETQ, per germline. J gave up 6 bases and V 2 bases, and 1 base lay outside the gene matches. CDR3 loop: CASSFGQAGELFF. The CDR3 nucleotides are TGCGCCAGCAGCTTTGGACAGGCCGGGGAGCTGTTTTTT.

This clone has a handful of counts. J is TRBJ1-1 and V is TRBV4-1; 12 positions match TRBD1. Germline V lookup: CDR1 MGHRA, CDR2 YSYEKL. The J segment lost 12 bases and the V segment lost 3 bases, leaving 5 bases of the junction unmatched. CDR3 length equals 13 residues. This CDR3 reads CASSQGTGGLSFF. CDR3 in DNA: TGCGCCAGCAGCCAGGGGACAGGGGGCTTGTCTTTCTTT.

This clone was recorded a few times. For the CDR3, the DNA is TGTGCCAGCAAAATCAGGGTTTATAGCAATCAGCCCCAGCATTTT. Translating gives CASKIRVYSNQPQHF. This chain joins TRBV6-5 and TRBJ1-5; weak D call: TRBD1 (5 bases). CDR3 length: 15 amino acids. Germline V gene sequence: CDR1 MNHEY, CDR2 SVGAGI. V was clipped by 7 bases and J by 0 bases, with 13 bases between them.

The chain links TRBV30 to TRBJ1-2; D is undetermined. Trimming stripped 0 bases from V and 8 bases from J, with 10 bases between. Germline values: CDR1 GTSNPN, CDR2 SVGIG (reference sequence). The CDR3 covers 12 residues. CDR3 residues: CAWSVRREGYTF. CDR3 sequence (DNA): TGTGCCTGGAGTGTACGAAGAGAAGGCTACACCTTC.

The V gene is TRBV2, the J gene TRBJ2-7; 7 nucleotides match TRBD2. This CDR3 spans 17 amino acids. V dropped 7 bases and J dropped 9; count of bases not matched to a gene: 24. From germline, CDR1 is SNHLY and CDR2 FYNNEI. The chain's CDR3 is CASTRVTVGSGRRWQYF. The CDR3 nucleotides are TGTGCCAGCACCAGGGTTACCGTGGGTAGCGGGCGTCGTTGGCAGTACTTC.

The chain carries TRBV6-5 and TRBJ2-7; maybe TRBD1 (6 bases). This CDR3 region has 13 residues. CDR1 is MNHEY, CDR2 SVGAGI, per germline. With 6 bases removed from V and 3 bases from J, the gap between germline ends came to 12 bases. The CDR3 region is CASSRDTFYEQYF. CDR3 sequence (DNA): TGTGCCAGCAGCCGGGACACCTTCTACGAGCAGTACTTC.

The rearrangement uses TRBV27 and TRBJ1-4; TRBD1 is a possible D gene (6 bases). The V gene's germline CDR1 is MNHEY and CDR2 SMNVEV (reference sequence). CDR3 size: 13 residues. V lost 4 bases and J lost 4, with 7 bases in between. Here the CDR3 reads CASSYRDNEKLFF. Written as DNA, the CDR3 is TGTGCCAGCAGTTACAGGGATAATGAAAAACTGTTTTTT. The variable domain in full, with the rest retrieved from reference TRBV27 and TRBJ1-4, is EAQVTQNPRYLITVTGKKLTVTCSQNMNHEYMSWYRQDPGLGLRQIYYSMNVEVTDKGDVPEGYKVSRKEKRNFPLILESPSPNQTSLYFCASSYRDNEKLFFGSGTQLSVL.

The chain couples TRBV11-2 to TRBJ1-3; TRBD1 is a possible D gene (5 bases). The CDR3 is 16 amino acids. Trimming pared 4 bases from V and 0 bases from J, leaving 13 bases between. Germline CDR1 SGHAT, CDR2 FQNNGV. CDR3 nucleotides: TGTGCCAGCAGCTCGGGACTCCCGAGCTCTGGAAACACCATATATTTT. Residues: CASSSGLPSSGNTIYF.

The V gene is TRBV9, the J gene TRBJ2-2, with a possible D match to TRBD2 (6 bases). V lost 0 bases and J 0 bases, leaving 9 bases between the germline ends. Germline CDR1 reads SGDLS; CDR2 reads YYNGEE. This CDR3 contains 16 residues. The CDR3 region is CASSVARGSNTGELFF. The CDR3 coding sequence is TGTGCCAGCAGCGTAGCTCGGGGGTCGAACACCGGGGAGCTGTTTTTT.

V usage is TRBV30 and J usage is TRBJ1-2; D not resolved. CDR3 length: 13 residues. Trimming cost V 4 bases and J 8 bases, with 17 bases left between them. Germline loops: CDR1 GTSNPN, CDR2 SVGIG (reference sequence). CDR3 loop: CAWTKIGRGGYTF. Here the CDR3 DNA reads TGTGCCTGGACCAAAATAGGGCGGGGAGGCTACACCTTC.

This rearrangement joins TRBV7-6 to TRBJ1-4; D perhaps matches TRBD1 (6 bases). V gave up 3 bases and J gave up 4 bases, with 12 bases separating them. The CDR3 is 15 residues long. Germline CDR1 is SGHVS and CDR2 is FNYEAQ. The CDR3 bases are TGTGCCAGCAGCTTCCAACCAGGGGTTAATGAAAAACTGTTTTTT. Protein product: CASSFQPGVNEKLFF.

The V call is TRBV5-4, the J call TRBJ1-1; possibly TRBD1 for D (5 bases). Germline values: CDR1 SGHNT, CDR2 YYREEE (reference sequence). The CDR3 has 13 residues. V was clipped by 4 bases and J by 1 base, with 8 bases between them. Here the CDR3 DNA reads TGTGCCAGCAGCACTACAGGGAACACTGAAGCTTTCTTT. Translation: CASSTTGNTEAFF.